These 14 T cell receptor beta chains were sequenced from one sample in a study of blood T cells in healthy people across ages (dated by TCRdb to about 2015). Libraries were made using 5' RACE. TCRdb names Illumina HiSeq 2500 as the instrument used. A second 7 to 11 cycle PCR used a sample-barcoded 5' primer and a J-beta primer mix. TCRdb passed the public sequencing reads through fastp at Q25 and MiXCR, retaining productive beta sequences. For every CDR3 protein sequence, its rows merge into one entry that carries the most common genes and DNA. The sample contains hundreds of thousands of distinct CDR3 sequences, 45% to 50% of them found a single time. The ten largest clonotypes hold approximately 32% of the sample. Input material: blood. The receptors shown here come from a woman aged 60-75 years in good health.

The V and J genes are TRBV7-2 and TRBJ2-1; weak D call: TRBD2 (5 bases). Germline CDR1 reads SGHTA; CDR2 reads FQGNSA. The CDR3 spans 17 residues. V shed 5 bases and J shed 0 bases, with 17 bases lying between them. The CDR3 sequence: CASSRSGSRSSYNEQFF. The CDR3 nucleotides are TGTGCCAGCAGCCGATCGGGGAGCAGGAGCTCCTACAATGAGCAGTTCTTC.

This chain connects TRBV4-3 to TRBJ2-7; D possibly corresponds to TRBD2 (6 bases). Per the germline V gene, CDR1 is LGHNA and CDR2 is YSLEER. V was cut by 4 bases and J by 0 bases, with 13 bases left in between. This CDR3 comprises 15 residues. CDR3 protein: CASSPRDVSSYEQYF. In nucleotides, the CDR3 is TGCGCCAGCAGCCCGCGGGACGTGAGCTCCTACGAGCAGTACTTC.

This clonotype was counted a few times. The chain couples TRBV7-2 to TRBJ2-5; D not resolved. This CDR3 has 14 amino acids. Germline CDR1 and CDR2: SGHTA and FQGNSA. V was pared by 4 bases and J by 4 bases, with 13 bases between. DNA for the CDR3: TGTGCCAGCAGCTCGAACTGGAGTGGAGAGACCCAGTACTTC. The encoded protein is CASSSNWSGETQYF. The full variable domain, its missing parts supplied by reference TRBV7-2 and TRBJ2-5, is GAGVSQSPSNKVTEKGKDVELRCDPISGHTALYWYRQSLGQGLEFLIYFQGNSAPDKSGLPSDRFSAERTGGSVSTLTIQRTQQEDSAVYLCASSSNWSGETQYFGPGTRLLVL.

A remark on this clonotype: A read error may explain this, as a much larger clone is one base away. The chain joins TRBV10-3 to TRBJ2-4; possible D gene TRBD1, 6 bases. CDR3 size: 18 residues. From germline, CDR1 is ENHRY and CDR2 SYGVKD. V shed 2 bases and J shed 0 bases, with 17 bases lying between them. The CDR3, as DNA: TGTGCCATCAGTGAGGGTAAAGCAGGGGCAGTAGCCAAAAACATTCAGTACTTC. Translating gives CAISEGKAGAVAKNIQYF.

The V and J genes are TRBV5-1 and TRBJ2-7; D is unresolved. The CDR3 is 14 residues long. The V gene's germline CDR1 is SGHRS and CDR2 YFSETQ. V was pared by 0 bases and J by 0 bases, with 7 bases between. CDR3 loop: CASSLEGISYEQYF. The CDR3 DNA is TGCGCCAGCAGCTTGGAGGGAATCTCCTACGAGCAGTACTTC.

V is TRBV10-3 and J is TRBJ2-4; D may be TRBD1 or TRBD2 (6 bases each). The DNA end favors TRBJ2-7, so the J call may be wrong. This CDR3 has 13 amino acids. The germline gives CDR1 ENHRY, CDR2 SYGVKD. Here the CDR3 DNA reads TGTGCCATCAGTGAGTCTGGAGGGGGCGAGCAGTACTTC. As protein: CAISESGGGEQYF.

As for this clonotype: One end of the junction fails to match germline, which may point to a read error. This rearrangement joins TRBV15 to TRBJ2-1; 8 bases align to TRBD2. CDR1 and CDR2 from the germline V gene are LNHNV and YYDKDF (reference sequence). CDR3 length equals 14 residues. CDR3 region: CATSRVAGYNEQFF. The CDR3 nucleotides are TGCGCCACCAGCAGGGTAGCGGGATACAATGAGCAGTTCTTC.

This clonotype appeared once. At one end the junction does not follow the germline gene, possibly because of a read error. The rearrangement joins TRBV5-1 to TRBJ1-2; D call uncertain. This CDR3 is 14 amino acids long. Germline lookup yields CDR1 SGHRS and CDR2 YFSETQ. This CDR3 is CAGSLVRADYGYTF. The CDR3 DNA reads as TGCGCCGGCAGCTTGGTACGGGCCGACTATGGCTACACCTTC.

This chain joins TRBV4-2 and TRBJ2-7; D perhaps matches TRBD2 (6 bases). The CDR3 is made up of 17 amino acids. The germline gives CDR1 LGHNA, CDR2 YNFKEQ. V shed 3 bases and J shed 2 bases, with 20 bases lying between them. The CDR3 loop is CASSHSSGPSITYEQYF. The CDR3 DNA is TGTGCCAGCAGCCATTCAAGCGGGCCGTCGATTACCTACGAGCAGTACTTC.

V gene TRBV6-2 or TRBV6-3 combines with J gene TRBJ1-2, with TRBD1 matching 7 bases. Germline V CDR1 and CDR2: MNHEY, SVGEGT. The CDR3 consists of 13 residues. With V trimmed by 1 base and J by 8 bases, 4 bases remained unmatched. CDR3 loop: CASSYFGDSGYTF. Written as DNA, the CDR3 is TGTGCCAGCAGTTACTTTGGGGACAGCGGCTACACCTTC.

The chain recombines TRBV5-5 with TRBJ2-1, with D possibly matching TRBD2 (6 bases). CDR3 size: 12 residues. Germline-derived CDR1 and CDR2 are SGHKS and YYEKEE (reference sequence). V lost 0 bases to trimming and J lost 15 bases, with 13 bases between them. The CDR3 DNA sequence: TGTGCCAGCAGCTTGGCCAGGGAGGAGGGGTTCTTC. Encoded protein: CASSLAREEGFF. Using reference TRBV5-5 and TRBJ2-1 for the parts outside the CDR3, the full variable domain is DAGVTQSPTHLIKTRGQQVTLRCSPISGHKSVSWYQQVLGQGPQFIFQYYEKEERGRGNFPDRFSARQFPNYSSELNVNALLLGDSALYLCASSLAREEGFFGPGTRLTVL.

The chain has TRBV3-1 and TRBJ2-4; D possibly uses TRBD1 or TRBD2 (5 bases each). The V gene's germline CDR1 is LGHDT and CDR2 YNNKEL (reference sequence). There are 19 residues in the CDR3. Trimming took 4 bases from V and 0 from J, leaving 22 bases between them. The CDR3 is CASSRVAKRGALAKNIQYF. In DNA, the CDR3 is TGTGCCAGCAGCCGGGTAGCCAAGAGGGGCGCACTAGCCAAAAACATTCAGTACTTC.

This rearrangement joins TRBV6-6 to TRBJ1-6, with D perhaps TRBD1 (5 bases). CDR3 length: 14 amino acids. The germline V and J ends were trimmed by 7 bases and 8 bases, with 15 bases remaining between them. CDR1 MNHNY and CDR2 SVGAGI come from the germline V gene (reference sequence). The CDR3 DNA reads as TGTGCCAGCAACGACCAGGGTGGTGATTCACCCCTCCACTTT. This translates into CASNDQGGDSPLHF.

The rearrangement links TRBV20-1 to TRBJ2-3; no firm D call. The CDR3 is made up of 14 amino acids. Trimming left V 4 bases short and J 3 bases short, with 14 bases between. Germline loops: CDR1 DFQATT, CDR2 SNEGSKA (reference sequence). The CDR3 region has the DNA TGCAGTGCTACCCGGAACTCAAATACAGATACGCAGTATTTT. This translates into CSATRNSNTDTQYF.